The source of this T cell receptor (beta chain) is a study of neurological immune-mediated disorders. The authors produced cDNA by 5'RACE using 10-nucleotide random UMIs. A single run covered 15-18 subjects with over 190 million TCR-beta sequences. Each CDR3 protein is one row after TCRdb ran MiXCR on the 5' RACE reads. The sample comprises roughly 70,000 distinct CDR3 sequences, around 4.2% of which are singletons, and 1% to 1.5% rests with the top ten. Findings of the study overall: Expanded clones shared no identical CDR3 amino acid sequences across subjects, which suggested private TCR-beta repertoires in all groups. Phylogenetic grouping assigned the repertoires of 18 of 34 multiple sclerosis patients to one related-CDR3 cluster, which constitutes a possible signature.

This clonotype was seen at least ten times. The antigen is undetermined. The sample was PBMCs. The clonotype originates from a man aged 25-40 years with multiple sclerosis.

CDR3 sequence reads: CASSLLAYNEQFF. In DNA, the CDR3 is TGTGCCAGCAGCTTATTGGCCTACAATGAGCAGTTCTTC. This chain uses TRBV7-2 with TRBJ2-1; no definite D call. CDR1 SGHTA and CDR2 FQGNSA come from the germline V gene. CDR3 length: 13 residues. Trimming removed 2 bases at V and 2 bases at J, with 4 bases between.